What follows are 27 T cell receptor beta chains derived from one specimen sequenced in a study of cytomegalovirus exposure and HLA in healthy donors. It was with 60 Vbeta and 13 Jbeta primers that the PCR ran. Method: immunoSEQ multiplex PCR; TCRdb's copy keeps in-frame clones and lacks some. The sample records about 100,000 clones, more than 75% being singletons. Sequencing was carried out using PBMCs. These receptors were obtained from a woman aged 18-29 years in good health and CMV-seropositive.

CDR3 in amino acids: CASSFGRGAYEQYF. DNA of the CDR3: TGTGCCAGCAGCTTTGGCAGGGGGGCCTACGAGCAGTACTTC. The chain links TRBV7-8 to TRBJ2-7, with D perhaps TRBD1 (7 bases). This CDR3 is 14 amino acids long. Germline V lookup: CDR1 SGHVS, CDR2 FQNEAQ. V lost 3 bases and J 2 bases, leaving 11 bases between the germline ends. The variable domain in full, completed from reference TRBV7-8 and TRBJ2-7, reads GAGVSQSPRYKVAKRGQDVALRCDPISGHVSLFWYQQALGQGPEFLTYFQNEAQLDKSGLPSDRFFAERPEGSVSTLKIQRTQQEDSAVYLCASSFGRGAYEQYFGPGTRLTVT.

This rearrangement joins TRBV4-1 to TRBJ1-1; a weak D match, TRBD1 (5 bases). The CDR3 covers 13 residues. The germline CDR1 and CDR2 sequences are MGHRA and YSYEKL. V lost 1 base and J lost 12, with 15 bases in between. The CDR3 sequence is CASSQVGEGVPFF. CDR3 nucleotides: TGCGCCAGCAGCCAAGTGGGGGAGGGAGTACCTTTCTTT.

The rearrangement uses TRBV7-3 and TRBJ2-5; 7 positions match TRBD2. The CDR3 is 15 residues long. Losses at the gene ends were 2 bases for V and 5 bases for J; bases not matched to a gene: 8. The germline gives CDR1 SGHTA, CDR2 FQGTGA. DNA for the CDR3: TGTGCCAGCAGCTTACTGCCGCGGGAGCACGAGACCCAGTACTTC. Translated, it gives CASSLLPREHETQYF.

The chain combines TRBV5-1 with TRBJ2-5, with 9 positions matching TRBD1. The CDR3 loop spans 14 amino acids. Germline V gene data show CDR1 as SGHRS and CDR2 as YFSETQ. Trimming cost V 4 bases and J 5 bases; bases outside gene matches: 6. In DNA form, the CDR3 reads TGCGCCAGCAGCCGGACAGGGGCCATGGAGACCCAGTACTTC. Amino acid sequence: CASSRTGAMETQYF.

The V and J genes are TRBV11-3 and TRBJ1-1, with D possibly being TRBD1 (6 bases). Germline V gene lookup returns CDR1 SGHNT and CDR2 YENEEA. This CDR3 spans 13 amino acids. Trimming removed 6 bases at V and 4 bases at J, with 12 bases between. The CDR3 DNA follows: TGTGCCAGCAGTTGGCAGGGGTCCACTGAAGCTTTCTTT. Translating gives CASSWQGSTEAFF.

DNA of the CDR3: TGTGCCACCTCAATTTTGCGGACCGGGGAGCTGTTTTTT. It encodes CATSILRTGELFF. This chain links TRBV28 with TRBJ2-2; D is uncertain. Trimming removed 10 bases from V and 5 bases from J, with 14 bases in between. The germline CDR1 and CDR2 sequences are MDHEN and SYDVKM. This CDR3 is 13 amino acids long.

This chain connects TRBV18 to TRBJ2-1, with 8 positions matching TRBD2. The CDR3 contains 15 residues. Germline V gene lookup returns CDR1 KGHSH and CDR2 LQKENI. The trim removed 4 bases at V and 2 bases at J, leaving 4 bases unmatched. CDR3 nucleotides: TGTGCCAGCTCACTGAGCGGGAGCCCCTACAATGAGCAGTTCTTC. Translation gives CASSLSGSPYNEQFF.

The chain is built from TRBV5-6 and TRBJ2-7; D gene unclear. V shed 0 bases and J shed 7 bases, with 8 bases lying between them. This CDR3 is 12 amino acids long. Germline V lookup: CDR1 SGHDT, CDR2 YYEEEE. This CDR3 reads CASSLGPGEQYF. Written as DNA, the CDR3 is TGTGCCAGCAGCTTGGGGCCGGGTGAGCAGTACTTC. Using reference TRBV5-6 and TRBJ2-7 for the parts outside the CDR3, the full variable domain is DAGVTQSPTHLIKTRGQQVTLRCSPKSGHDTVSWYQQALGQGPQFIFQYYEEEERQRGNFPDRFSGHQFPNYSSELNVNALLLGDSALYLCASSLGPGEQYFGPGTRLTVT.

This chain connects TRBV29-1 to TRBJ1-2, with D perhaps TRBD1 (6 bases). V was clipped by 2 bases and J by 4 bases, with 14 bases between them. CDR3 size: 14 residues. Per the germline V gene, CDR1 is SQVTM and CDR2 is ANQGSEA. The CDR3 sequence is CSVEWAGALYGYTF. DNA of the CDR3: TGCAGCGTTGAATGGGCAGGGGCCCTCTATGGCTACACCTTC.

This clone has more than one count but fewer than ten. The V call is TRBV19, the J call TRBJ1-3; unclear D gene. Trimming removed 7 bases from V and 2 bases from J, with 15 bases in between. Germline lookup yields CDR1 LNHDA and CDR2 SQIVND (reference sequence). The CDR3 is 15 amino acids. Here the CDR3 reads CASKQGGQAGNTIYF. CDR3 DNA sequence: TGTGCCAGTAAGCAAGGCGGTCAAGCTGGAAACACCATATATTTT.

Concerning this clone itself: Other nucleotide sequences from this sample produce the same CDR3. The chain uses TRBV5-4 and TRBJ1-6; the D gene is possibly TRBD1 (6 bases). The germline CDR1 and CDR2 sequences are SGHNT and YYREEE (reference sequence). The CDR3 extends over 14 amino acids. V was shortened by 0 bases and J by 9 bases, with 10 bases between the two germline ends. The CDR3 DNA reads TGTGCCAGCAGCTTGGACAGGGTGGGTTCACCCCTCCACTTT. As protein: CASSLDRVGSPLHF.

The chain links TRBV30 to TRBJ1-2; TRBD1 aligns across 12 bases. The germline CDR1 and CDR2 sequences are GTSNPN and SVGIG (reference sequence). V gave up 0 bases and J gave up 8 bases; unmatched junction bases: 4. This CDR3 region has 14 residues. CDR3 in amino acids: CAWSVLGTGGGYTF. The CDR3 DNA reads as TGTGCCTGGAGTGTACTAGGGACAGGGGGCGGCTACACCTTC.

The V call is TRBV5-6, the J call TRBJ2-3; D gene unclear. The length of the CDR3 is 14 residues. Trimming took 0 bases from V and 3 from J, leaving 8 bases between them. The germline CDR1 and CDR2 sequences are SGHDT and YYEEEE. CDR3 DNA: TGTGCCAGCAGCTTGGGGCAGTGGACAGATACGCAGTATTTT. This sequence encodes CASSLGQWTDTQYF.

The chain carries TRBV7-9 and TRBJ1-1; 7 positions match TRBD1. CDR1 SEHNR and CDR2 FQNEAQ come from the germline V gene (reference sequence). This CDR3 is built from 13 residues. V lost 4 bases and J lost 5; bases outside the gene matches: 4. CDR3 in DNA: TGTGCCAGCAGCTACAGGGGTGTGACTGAAGCTTTCTTT. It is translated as CASSYRGVTEAFF.

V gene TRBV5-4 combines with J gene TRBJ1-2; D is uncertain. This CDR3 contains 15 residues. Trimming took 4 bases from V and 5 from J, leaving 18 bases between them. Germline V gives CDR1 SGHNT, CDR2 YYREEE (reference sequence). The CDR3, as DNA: TGTGCCAGCAGCCGCGGATCGGCGGCCTATTATGGCTACACCTTC. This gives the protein CASSRGSAAYYGYTF.

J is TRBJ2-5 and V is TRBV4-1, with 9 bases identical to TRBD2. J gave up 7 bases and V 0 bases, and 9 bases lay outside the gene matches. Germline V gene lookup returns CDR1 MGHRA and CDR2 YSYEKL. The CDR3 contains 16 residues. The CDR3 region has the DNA TGCGCCAGCAGCCAAGAGCGACTAGCGGACTTAAGGACCCAGTACTTC. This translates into CASSQERLADLRTQYF.

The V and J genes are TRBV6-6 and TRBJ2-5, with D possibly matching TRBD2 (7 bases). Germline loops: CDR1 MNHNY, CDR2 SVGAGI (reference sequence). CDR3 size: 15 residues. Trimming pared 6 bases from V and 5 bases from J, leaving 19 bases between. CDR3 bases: TGTGCCAGCAGAGATGGCGGGGGCGGTGGGGAGACCCAGTACTTC. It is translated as CASRDGGGGGETQYF.

The CDR3 loop is CASSQTLLSSGNTIYF. The DNA for the CDR3 is TGCGCCAGCAGCCAAACCCTCCTCAGCTCTGGAAACACCATATATTTT. The rearrangement joins TRBV4-1 to TRBJ1-3; D is unresolved. Germline CDR1 MGHRA, CDR2 YSYEKL. V dropped 2 bases and J dropped 0 bases, with 11 bases sitting between them. The CDR3 length is 16 residues.

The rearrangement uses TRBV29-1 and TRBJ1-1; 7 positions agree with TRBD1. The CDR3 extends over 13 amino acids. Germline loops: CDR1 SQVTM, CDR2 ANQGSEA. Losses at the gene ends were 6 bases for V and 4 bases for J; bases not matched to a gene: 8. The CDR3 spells CSVSQGYGTEAFF. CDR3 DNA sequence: TGCAGCGTCTCACAGGGGTATGGCACTGAAGCTTTCTTT.

The CDR3 is CASSIGSWGVNTEAFF. DNA of the CDR3: TGTGCCAGTAGTATAGGTAGTTGGGGAGTCAACACTGAAGCTTTCTTT. The genes are TRBV19 and TRBJ1-1; D is unresolved. V dropped 1 base and J dropped 2 bases, with 14 bases sitting between them. The germline gives CDR1 LNHDA, CDR2 SQIVND (reference sequence). This CDR3 is built from 16 residues.

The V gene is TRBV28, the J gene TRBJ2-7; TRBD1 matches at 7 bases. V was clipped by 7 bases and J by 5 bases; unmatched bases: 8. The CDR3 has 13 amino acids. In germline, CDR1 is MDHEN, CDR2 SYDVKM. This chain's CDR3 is CASMYEGADEQYF. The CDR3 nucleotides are TGTGCCAGCATGTATGAGGGGGCTGACGAGCAGTACTTC. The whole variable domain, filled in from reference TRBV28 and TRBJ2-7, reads DVKVTQSSRYLVKRTGEKVFLECVQDMDHENMFWYRQDPGLGLRLIYFSYDVKMKEKGDIPEGYSVSREKKERFSLILESASTNQTSMYLCASMYEGADEQYFGPGTRLTVT.

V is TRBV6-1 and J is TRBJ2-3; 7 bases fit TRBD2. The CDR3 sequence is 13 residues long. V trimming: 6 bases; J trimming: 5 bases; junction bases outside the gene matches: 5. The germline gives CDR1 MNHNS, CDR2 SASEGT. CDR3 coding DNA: TGTGCCAGCAGGACTGTAGCGGGAGATACGCAGTATTTT. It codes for CASRTVAGDTQYF.

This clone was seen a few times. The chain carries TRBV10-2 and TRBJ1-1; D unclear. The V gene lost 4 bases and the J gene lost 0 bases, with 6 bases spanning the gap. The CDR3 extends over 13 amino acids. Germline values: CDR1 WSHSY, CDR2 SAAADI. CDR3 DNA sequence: TGCGCCAGCAGTGCTCTAATGAACACTGAAGCTTTCTTT. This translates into CASSALMNTEAFF.

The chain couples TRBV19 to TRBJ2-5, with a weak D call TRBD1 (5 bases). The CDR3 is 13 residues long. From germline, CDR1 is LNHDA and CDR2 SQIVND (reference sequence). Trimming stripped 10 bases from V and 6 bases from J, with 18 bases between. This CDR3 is CANWQGISQTQYF. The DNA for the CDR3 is TGTGCCAATTGGCAGGGTATCAGTCAGACCCAGTACTTC.

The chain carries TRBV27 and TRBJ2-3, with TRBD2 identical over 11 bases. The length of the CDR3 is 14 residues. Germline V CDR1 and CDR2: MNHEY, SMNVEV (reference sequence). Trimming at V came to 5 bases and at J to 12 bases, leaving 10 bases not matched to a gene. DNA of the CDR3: TGTGCCAGCAGTGGGTTACTAGCGGGAGAGATCCAGTATTTT. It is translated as CASSGLLAGEIQYF.

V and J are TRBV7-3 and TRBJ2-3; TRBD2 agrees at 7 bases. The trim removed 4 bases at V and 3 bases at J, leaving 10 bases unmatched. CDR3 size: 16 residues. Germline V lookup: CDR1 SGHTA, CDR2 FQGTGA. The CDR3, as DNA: TGTGCCAGCAGCTCCCGGGGCGGGAGTGGTACAGATACGCAGTATTTT. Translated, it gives CASSSRGGSGTDTQYF. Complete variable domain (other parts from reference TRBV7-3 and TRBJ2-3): GAGVSQTPSNKVTEKGKYVELRCDPISGHTALYWYRQSLGQGPEFLIYFQGTGAADDSGLPNDRFFAVRPEGSVSTLKIQRTERGDSAVYLCASSSRGGSGTDTQYFGPGTRLTVL.

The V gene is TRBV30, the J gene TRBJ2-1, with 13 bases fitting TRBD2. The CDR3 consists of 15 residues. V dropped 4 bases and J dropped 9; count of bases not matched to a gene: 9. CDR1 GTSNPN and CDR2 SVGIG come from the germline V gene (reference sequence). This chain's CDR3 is CAWNLGLAGVFEQFF. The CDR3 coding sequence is TGTGCCTGGAACCTTGGACTAGCGGGAGTTTTTGAGCAGTTCTTC.